This T cell receptor beta chain was sequenced during a study of T cell responses to AZD1222 COVID-19 vaccine. Measured with immunoSEQ multiplex PCR; TCRdb has only the in-frame clones, and not every one. Found here are 130,000 or so clones, 85% to 95% of them singletons; the top ten hold around 1%. The CDR3 has 13 residues. V shed 6 bases and J 5 bases; nucleotides not matched to a gene: 6. CDR1 is MNHEY, CDR2 SVGAGI, per germline. The rearrangement uses TRBV6-5 and TRBJ1-2; 7 bases match TRBD1. This receptor was taken from an adult in good health. This sample comprised peripheral blood, obtained on day 0 of MenACWY control vaccination. CDR3 amino acids: CASSPQGRYGYTF. The DNA of the CDR3 is TGTGCCAGCAGCCCACAGGGGCGGTATGGCTACACCTTC.